These 9 T cell receptor beta chains were sequenced from one sample in a study of T cells after yellow fever vaccination. TCRdb re-called the 5' RACE reads through MiXCR, storing one row per CDR3 protein. The table records 200,000 or so distinct CDR3 sequences, roughly 6.3% of them present only once. This material consisted of CD4+ T cells sorted from PBMCs, taken on the day of the yellow fever booster vaccination. The receptor set was obtained from a man younger than 40 who received the YFV17D yellow fever vaccine.

This clonotype has at least ten counts. The chain links TRBV28 to TRBJ2-7, with D possibly TRBD2 on 5 matching bases. The CDR3 contains 14 residues. Looked up from germline, CDR1 is MDHEN and CDR2 is SYDVKM. V lost 10 bases to trimming and J lost 2 bases, with 18 bases between them. The DNA of the CDR3 is TGTGCCACGTACCGGGCTAGCAAGGCCTACGAGCAGTACTTC. It encodes CATYRASKAYEQYF.

This chain joins TRBV7-9 and TRBJ2-7, with D perhaps matching TRBD2 (5 bases). Trimming took off 5 bases at V and 5 bases at J, with 13 bases between the two ends. Germline V lookup: CDR1 SEHNR, CDR2 FQNEAQ (reference sequence). The CDR3 extends over 13 amino acids. CDR3 nucleotide sequence: TGTGCCAGCAGCCTTGGGAGTAGCAACGAGCAGTACTTC. Protein sequence: CASSLGSSNEQYF.

This clonotype was observed a handful of times. This chain connects TRBV20-1 to TRBJ2-2; D might be TRBD1 (5 bases). V dropped 1 base and J dropped 4 bases, with 7 bases sitting between them. CDR3 length: 13 amino acids. Per germline, CDR1 DFQATT and CDR2 SNEGSKA (reference sequence). CDR3 amino acids: CSARVRGTGELFF. CDR3 DNA sequence: TGCAGTGCTAGAGTTAGGGGCACCGGGGAGCTGTTTTTT.

A few counts support this clonotype. V and J are TRBV18 and TRBJ2-1; TRBD1 matches at 7 bases. The V gene end was trimmed by 3 bases and the J gene end by 6 bases; junction bases not matched to a gene: 2. In germline, CDR1 is KGHSH, CDR2 LQKENI. This CDR3 spans 13 amino acids. The CDR3 DNA is TGTGCCAGCTCACCCGGACAGGTCAATGAGCAGTTCTTC. This sequence encodes CASSPGQVNEQFF.

The V gene is TRBV12-3 or TRBV12-4, the J gene TRBJ2-1; D tentatively fits TRBD1 or TRBD2 (6 bases each). The V end was cut by 1 base, the J end by 5 bases, with 12 bases between. CDR3 length equals 15 residues. CDR3 nucleotides: TGTGCCAGCAGTTTAGGGGGGGCTATAAACAATGAGCAGTTCTTC. Translating it yields CASSLGGAINNEQFF.

The chain carries TRBV5-4 and TRBJ1-1; D remains ambiguous. The CDR3 totals 11 residues. Germline CDR1 SGHNT, CDR2 YYREEE (reference sequence). V dropped 6 bases and J dropped 4 bases, with 7 bases sitting between them. For the CDR3, the DNA is TGTGCCAGCATCGGGAGCACTGAAGCTTTCTTT. This translates into CASIGSTEAFF.

This clonotype was seen at least ten times. The chain carries TRBV20-1 and TRBJ1-1; 7 bases fit TRBD1. The V segment lost 6 bases and the J segment 6 bases; nucleotides outside the gene matches: 13. This CDR3 has 14 residues. In germline, CDR1 is DFQATT, CDR2 SNEGSKA (reference sequence). In nucleotides, the CDR3 is TGCAGTGCCCGACAGGGCCCCGGACACCCTGAAGCTTTCTTT. Translated: CSARQGPGHPEAFF.

The chain carries TRBV9 and TRBJ2-2; D is possibly TRBD1 (5 bases). The V gene lost 1 base and the J gene lost 1 base, with 11 bases spanning the gap. In germline, CDR1 is SGDLS, CDR2 YYNGEE. The CDR3 totals 16 residues. The CDR3 protein is CASSVRGRENTGELFF. Here the CDR3 DNA reads TGTGCCAGCAGCGTAAGGGGCAGGGAGAACACCGGGGAGCTGTTTTTT.

This clonotype was recorded a few times. CDR3 coding DNA: TGCAGCGTTCTTAGGGGCGAGCAGTTCTTC. Translating it yields CSVLRGEQFF. J is TRBJ2-1 and V is TRBV29-1, with a tentative D call TRBD1 (5 bases). The CDR3 loop spans 10 amino acids. Trimming took 5 bases from V and 10 from J, leaving 9 bases between them. The germline CDR1 and CDR2 sequences are SQVTM and ANQGSEA.